This TCR beta chain was retrieved from a study of blood T cells in healthy people across ages. Across the study: Per two T cells, template switching captured roughly one barcoded beta molecule.

A remark on this clonotype: As yet, its antigen is unknown.

Study results and limitations: Unsorted PBMC input precluded a conclusive naive versus antigen-experienced comparison. It was the long-lived donors that had more naive CD4+ cells and higher diversity than aged donors.

A J-beta primer mix and a sample-barcoded 5' primer were used in a second PCR of about 7 to 12 cycles. A template-switch adaptor containing 12 random nucleotides labeled each cDNA molecule. One entry per CDR3 protein, called by TCRdb with MiXCR from the 5' RACE reads. The sample contains about 800,000 distinct CDR3 sequences, nearly 60% of which appear only once. CDR1 SGHRS and CDR2 YFSETQ come from the germline V gene. The CDR3 loop spans 13 amino acids. V lost 1 base and J lost 4, with 8 bases in between. This clonotype was obtained from a man aged 25-40 years in good health. Sequencing used blood. The V gene is TRBV5-1, the J gene TRBJ2-5; unclear D gene. This CDR3 reads CASSLSFVETQYF. CDR3 sequence (DNA): TGCGCCAGCAGCTTGTCCTTCGTAGAGACCCAGTACTTC.